The 20 T cell receptor beta chains presented below share a single source sample, sequenced in a study of vaccination and CD4 T cells after COVID-19. For these receptors, no antigen is known. Treatment specified: roughly 10-day PBMC culture with coronavirus spike peptide pools or control peptides (ViraFEST assay). Sequenced with the Oncomine TCR Beta short-read assay was DNA taken from cultured CD4+ T cells. MiXCR, run by TCRdb on the PCR reads, gives a single entry per CDR3 protein. This table holds 15,000 to 20,000 distinct CDR3 sequences, about half found once. Material: CD4+ T cells from blood, cultured in vitro, obtained before SARS-CoV-2 vaccination. The receptor set was obtained from a human donor who had recovered from COVID-19.

The V call is TRBV6-1, the J call TRBJ1-5, with D unresolved. The CDR3 consists of 15 residues. Between the trimmed V and J ends, which lost 4 bases and 0 bases, there was a span of 10 bases. CDR1 and CDR2 (germline): MNHNS, SASEGT. In nucleotides, the CDR3 is TGTGCCAGCAGTGCCCGGGGAAATAGCAATCAGCCCCAGCATTTT. Translated: CASSARGNSNQPQHF.

This clonotype was observed a single time. This chain joins TRBV30 and TRBJ2-7; 7 bases are shared with TRBD2. The CDR3 is 16 residues long. Germline CDR1 GTSNPN, CDR2 SVGIG (reference sequence). J gave up 1 base and V 5 bases, and 14 bases lay outside the gene matches. The CDR3 here is CAWGPPRTRPSYEQYF. CDR3 nucleotide sequence: TGTGCCTGGGGCCCCCCACGGACTAGACCTTCCTACGAGCAGTACTTC.

This chain links TRBV4-3 with TRBJ2-7; 9 bases map to TRBD1. CDR1 and CDR2 (germline): LGHNA, YSLEER. CDR3 size: 13 residues. The trim removed 3 bases at V and 4 bases at J, leaving 1 base unmatched. Here the CDR3 DNA reads TGCGCCAGCAGCCAGGACAGGGGTTACGAGCAGTACTTC. It is translated as CASSQDRGYEQYF.

The V gene is TRBV14, the J gene TRBJ1-1, with a tentative D call TRBD1 (5 bases). Trimming shortened V by 2 bases and J by 7 bases, and 17 bases separated the two germline ends. The CDR3 loop spans 15 amino acids. Germline V gene sequence: CDR1 SGHDN, CDR2 FVKESK. The CDR3 DNA sequence: TGTGCCAGCAGCCAAACGTGGGCAGGGAGGGGTGAAGCTTTCTTT. Encoded protein: CASSQTWAGRGEAFF.

This chain uses TRBV2 with TRBJ1-5; D is perhaps TRBD1 (6 bases). Between the trimmed V and J ends, which lost 7 bases and 5 bases, there was a span of 15 bases. The germline gives CDR1 SNHLY, CDR2 FYNNEI. The CDR3 sequence is 14 residues long. CDR3 residues: CASNWGGDHQPQHF. Here the CDR3 DNA reads TGTGCCAGCAACTGGGGGGGCGATCATCAGCCCCAGCATTTT.

A note on this clonotype: One end of the junction is discordant with germline, which a read error may explain. The chain is built from TRBV6-5 and TRBJ2-7; D remains ambiguous. Per germline, CDR1 MNHEY and CDR2 SVGAGI. The CDR3 spans 15 residues. CDR3 sequence reads: CASSYLGPSSCEQYF. For the CDR3, the DNA is TGTGCCAGCAGTTACCTGGGCCCAAGCTCCTGCGAGCAGTACTTC.

This chain uses TRBV7-9 with TRBJ1-6, with a possible D match to TRBD1 (6 bases). This CDR3 region has 15 residues. V gave up 5 bases and J gave up 5 bases, with 13 bases separating them. CDR1 is SEHNR, CDR2 FQNEAQ, per germline (reference sequence). The CDR3 loop reads CASSPGATNNSPLHF. For the CDR3, the DNA is TGTGCCAGCAGCCCAGGGGCTACAAATAATTCACCCCTCCACTTT.

Only a few counts were recorded for this clonotype. The rearrangement links TRBV7-9 to TRBJ1-6; tentatively, D is TRBD1 (6 bases). Germline CDR1 is SEHNR and CDR2 is FQNEAQ (reference sequence). Between the trimmed V and J ends, which lost 5 bases and 5 bases, there was a span of 16 bases. This CDR3 contains 16 residues. CDR3 nucleotide sequence: TGTGCCAGCAGCCCACGGGGGCAGTTTAATAATTCACCCCTCCACTTT. It yields the protein CASSPRGQFNNSPLHF.

V gene TRBV20-1 combines with J gene TRBJ2-3, with 10 bases aligning to TRBD2. CDR3 length: 14 residues. With V trimmed by 6 bases and J by 0 bases, 3 bases remained unmatched. The germline CDR1 and CDR2 sequences are DFQATT and SNEGSKA (reference sequence). In nucleotides, the CDR3 is TGCAGTGCGCGGACTAGCGGCAGCACAGATACGCAGTATTTT. Translation gives CSARTSGSTDTQYF.

This chain links TRBV19 with TRBJ1-2, with D maybe TRBD1 (6 bases). The CDR3 has 15 amino acids. Germline V lookup: CDR1 LNHDA, CDR2 SQIVND (reference sequence). V lost 7 bases to trimming and J lost 2 bases, with 17 bases between them. The CDR3 spells CASTPYRATNYGYTF. The CDR3 nucleotides are TGTGCCAGTACCCCATACAGGGCGACAAACTATGGCTACACCTTC. Using reference TRBV19 and TRBJ1-2 for the parts outside the CDR3, the full variable domain is DGGITQSPKYLFRKEGQNVTLSCEQNLNHDAMYWYRQDPGQGLRLIYYSQIVNDFQKGDIAEGYSVSREKKESFPLTVTSAQKNPTAFYLCASTPYRATNYGYTFGSGTRLTVV.

The chain couples TRBV6-1 to TRBJ2-3; D is possibly TRBD2 (6 bases). The CDR3 is made up of 13 amino acids. Looked up from germline, CDR1 is MNHNS and CDR2 is SASEGT. Trimming shortened V by 8 bases and J by 5 bases, and 14 bases separated the two germline ends. CDR3 sequence reads: CASRRGGEDTQYF. The CDR3 coding sequence is TGTGCCAGCCGGAGGGGTGGCGAAGATACGCAGTATTTT.

This clonotype was counted once. The CDR3 bases are TGCGCCAGCAGTCCCGGGACAGGGGGAAGTAATGAGCAGTTCTTC. Translation: CASSPGTGGSNEQFF. V gene TRBV10-1 combines with J gene TRBJ2-1; 11 positions match TRBD1. Germline CDR1 is WNHNN and CDR2 is SYGVQD (reference sequence). V lost 5 bases and J lost 7; bases outside the gene matches: 7. The CDR3 contains 15 residues.

This clonotype occurred a few times. CDR3 in amino acids: CASSPGRHYGYTF. The CDR3 coding sequence is TGTGCCAGCAGTCCTGGACGGCACTATGGCTACACCTTC. This sequence joins TRBV28 and TRBJ1-2; D remains unclear. The germline V and J ends were trimmed by 5 bases and 3 bases, with 10 bases remaining between them. Germline lookup yields CDR1 MDHEN and CDR2 SYDVKM. This CDR3 contains 13 residues.

This sequence joins TRBV4-1 and TRBJ1-2; D is possibly TRBD1 (6 bases). The CDR3 extends over 13 amino acids. Per the germline V gene, CDR1 is MGHRA and CDR2 is YSYEKL. With 3 bases removed from V and 6 bases from J, the gap between germline ends came to 11 bases. CDR3 in DNA: TGCGCCAGCAGCCACCGAGGGGGGGATGGCTACACCTTC. Its protein is CASSHRGGDGYTF.

The chain recombines TRBV19 with TRBJ2-1, with TRBD2 matching 10 bases. The trim removed 5 bases at V and 4 bases at J, leaving 11 bases unmatched. Looked up from germline, CDR1 is LNHDA and CDR2 is SQIVND (reference sequence). CDR3 length: 17 amino acids. The CDR3 coding sequence is TGTGCCAGTAGTCCCGGCGCTAGCGGGAGTGTTTACAATGAGCAGTTCTTC. It codes for CASSPGASGSVYNEQFF.

The chain links TRBV6-1 to TRBJ2-7, with a tentative D call TRBD2 (6 bases). CDR3 length equals 11 residues. The germline V and J ends were trimmed by 5 bases and 11 bases, with 13 bases remaining between them. Germline lookup yields CDR1 MNHNS and CDR2 SASEGT. As DNA, the CDR3 is TGTGCCAGCAGTCAGGGACGGAGGGAGTACTTC. Protein product: CASSQGRREYF.

The chain couples TRBV28 to TRBJ2-7; unclear D gene. With 7 bases removed from V and 3 bases from J, the gap between germline ends came to 10 bases. This CDR3 spans 12 amino acids. Germline V gene lookup returns CDR1 MDHEN and CDR2 SYDVKM. CDR3 residues: CASNLQNYEQYF. CDR3 nucleotides: TGTGCCAGCAACCTACAAAACTACGAGCAGTACTTC.

The chain links TRBV27 to TRBJ2-1; perhaps TRBD2 as D (6 bases). The V end was cut by 5 bases, the J end by 15 bases, with 17 bases between. Germline CDR1 and CDR2: MNHEY and SMNVEV (reference sequence). CDR3 length: 12 amino acids. CDR3 nucleotides: TGTGCCAGCAGTGAGACTAGTAATAAACCGTTCTTC. It encodes CASSETSNKPFF.

V usage is TRBV28 and J usage is TRBJ2-5; perhaps TRBD1 as D (5 bases). Germline CDR1 MDHEN, CDR2 SYDVKM. The CDR3 has 15 amino acids. V dropped 2 bases and J dropped 5 bases, with 15 bases sitting between them. The CDR3 region is CASSLAWSGMETQYF. CDR3 nucleotides: TGTGCCAGCAGTTTAGCTTGGTCAGGGATGGAGACCCAGTACTTC. The full variable domain, rest sourced from reference TRBV28 and TRBJ2-5, is DVKVTQSSRYLVKRTGEKVFLECVQDMDHENMFWYRQDPGLGLRLIYFSYDVKMKEKGDIPEGYSVSREKKERFSLILESASTNQTSMYLCASSLAWSGMETQYFGPGTRLLVL.

This clonotype showed up just a few times. J is TRBJ1-1 and V is TRBV19; 8 bases are a match to TRBD1. Unmatched junction bases numbered 3, after V lost 6 bases and J lost 0 bases. CDR3 length equals 14 residues. CDR1 is LNHDA and CDR2 is SQIVND in the germline V gene (reference sequence). CDR3 sequence (DNA): TGTGCCAGTAGCAGGACAGGGCTGAACACTGAAGCTTTCTTT. Its protein product is CASSRTGLNTEAFF.